This T cell receptor (beta chain) appears in the sequencing data of a study of sequential checkpoint blockade in melanoma (dated by TCRdb to about 2019). For the study in its entirety: Using 1:1 randomization, the trial assigned patients either to first-line nivolumab followed by ipilimumab (arm A) or to ipilimumab followed by nivolumab (arm B). Maintenance nivolumab was given following each of the two trial sequences.

V and J are truncated by 6 bases and 4 bases respectively, leaving an intervening sequence of 18 bases. According to the germline V gene, CDR1 reads MDHEN and CDR2 reads SYDVKM. From the cysteine through the phenylalanine, the CDR3 covers 15 amino acids. Here the CDR3 DNA is all that survives: 45 bases in frame from base 1. Points on this clone: The specificity of this receptor is unknown. One base away there is no much larger clone; base qualities are not given.

The immunoSEQ Assay was used to immunosequence TCRbeta CDR3 regions from genomic DNA. Prior to high-throughput sequencing, genomic DNA was amplified by bias-controlled multiplex PCR. As for the original processing: To quantify the absolute abundance of each unique TCRbeta CDR3 region, the sequences were collapsed and filtered. Clonality, defined as 1 minus Pielou's evenness, was calculated using only productive rearrangements. Clones with significantly greater frequencies in on-treatment versus baseline samples were identified using a previously published method. TCRdb holds this immuneACCESS table with in-frame rearrangements only. Some clones are missing; in checked studies, unresolved V genes explain under half, and the rest has no known cause. The DNA was the basis for D and trimming; V, J and clone size are from that table. The sample data list under 9,000 clones, and roughly three fifths of these were observed just once. Approximately 50% of the sample is in the top ten clones.

The investigation overall reported the following: Larger, independent patient cohorts are needed to validate the response-prediction model that combines TCR metrics and mutation burden.

The sample's treatment or condition label, in plain terms: randomized to nivolumab then ipilimumab (arm A) or the reverse (arm B). Prior DNA-damaging chemotherapy had not been received by any trial patient. Thawed PBMCs were sorted on a FACS Aria II flow cytometer to isolate live CD3+CD8+ cells negative for CD19 and CD56. The samples were obtained from melanoma patients enrolled in CheckMate 064, an open-label, randomized phase II trial testing sequential checkpoint blockade. Leukapheresis was used to collect peripheral blood mononuclear cells, which were then purified with Ficoll-Paque and frozen in human serum with about 10% DMSO. Immediately after sorting, the purity of sorted blood CD3+CD8+ cells was verified to be >95%, after which DNA was extracted.

This chain is built from TRBV28 and TRBJ1-1; no D gene is confidently identified. Material: CD8+ T cells sorted from blood (inferred from file names), obtained from a patient given nivolumab and ipilimumab in sequence. This TCR was sampled from a human patient with melanoma. Some clones in this sample may be carry-over from other donors' samples. The CDR3 amino acid sequence is: CASSPLLSGRTEAFF. The nucleotide sequence is given as TGTGCCAGCAGCCCTCTTTTGAGTGGTCGCACTGAAGCTTTCTTT.